One T cell receptor beta chain is described in this entry. Its cognate antigen is unknown. This record comes from a study of cytomegalovirus exposure and HLA in healthy donors. Study in general: Researchers previously reported finding about 110 million unique TCR beta sequences from about 170 million T cells. Early released data had roughly 81 million unique TCRs, all coming from HLA-typed donors. Study-level points and caveats: In a later analysis, donors in an Asian-associated ancestry cluster reportedly had fewer N-insertions in productive TCRs than the cohort mean. The majority of TCR sequences were rare, yet some public TCRs appeared in many donors.

It was with 60 Vbeta and 13 Jbeta primers that the PCR ran. The protocol was immunoSEQ multiplex PCR, while the TCRdb copy is restricted to in-frame clones and leaves out a portion. This sample has some 150,000 clones; roughly three quarters occur once, and the top ten carry around 1.4%. The ends lost 4 bases at V and 1 base at J; junction bases unmatched: 5. The CDR3 contains 15 residues. Germline V CDR1 and CDR2: SGHKS, YYEKEE (reference sequence). The sample taken for sequencing was PBMCs. The V gene is TRBV5-5, the J gene TRBJ1-5; 7 bases are shared with TRBD1. This receptor was identified in a man between 60 and 75 years old in good health and CMV-seronegative. CDR3 bases: TGTGCCAGCAGCCCCGAGGGGGCCAGCAATCAGCCCCAGCATTTT. It encodes CASSPEGASNQPQHF.